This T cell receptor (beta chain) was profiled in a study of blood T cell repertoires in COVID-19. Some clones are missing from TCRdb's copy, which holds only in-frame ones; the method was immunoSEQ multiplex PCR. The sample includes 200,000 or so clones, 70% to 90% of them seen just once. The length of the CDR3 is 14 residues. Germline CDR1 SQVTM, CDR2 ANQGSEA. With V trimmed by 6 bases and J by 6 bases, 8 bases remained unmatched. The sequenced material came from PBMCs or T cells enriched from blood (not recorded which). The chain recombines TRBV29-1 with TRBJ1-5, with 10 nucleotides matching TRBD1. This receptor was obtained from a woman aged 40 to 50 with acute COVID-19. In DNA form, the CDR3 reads TGCAGCGTCGCGGGGACAGGGGCCAGTCAGCCCCAGCATTTT. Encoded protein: CSVAGTGASQPQHF.